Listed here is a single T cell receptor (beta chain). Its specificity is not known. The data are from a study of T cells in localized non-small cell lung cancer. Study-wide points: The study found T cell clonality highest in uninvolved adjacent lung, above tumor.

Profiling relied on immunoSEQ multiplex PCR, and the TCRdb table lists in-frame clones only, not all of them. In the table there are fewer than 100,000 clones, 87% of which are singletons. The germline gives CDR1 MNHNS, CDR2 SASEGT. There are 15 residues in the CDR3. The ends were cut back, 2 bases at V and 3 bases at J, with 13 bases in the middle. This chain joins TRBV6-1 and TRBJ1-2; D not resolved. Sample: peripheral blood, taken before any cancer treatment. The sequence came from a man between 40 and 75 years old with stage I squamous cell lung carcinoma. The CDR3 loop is CASSERQRWDYGYTF. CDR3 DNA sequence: TGTGCCAGCAGTGAACGTCAGAGGTGGGACTATGGCTACACCTTC.